This T cell receptor beta chain appears in the sequencing data of a study of blood T cell repertoires in COVID-19. Study overall: The analysed material was cDNA or gDNA that came from T cells, B-cell-depleted T cells, or PBMCs.

The CDR3 is made up of 14 amino acids. Germline V lookup: CDR1 SGDLS, CDR2 YYNGEE. V lost 3 bases, J lost 2 bases, and 2 bases stayed unmatched. Original analysis: Scientists estimated how many nucleated cells there were by amplifying reference gene primers. The protocol was immunoSEQ multiplex PCR, while the TCRdb copy is restricted to in-frame clones and leaves out a portion. Clonal size and the V and J genes are those of that table, whereas D and trimming came from the DNA. Seen here are around 70,000 clones, around three quarters observed once, and the top ten hold under 30%. The sequence was collected from a human donor in a cohort sampled during active COVID-19. The chain couples TRBV9 to TRBJ1-2; 9 nucleotides agree with TRBD1. The sequenced sample consisted of peripheral blood. The CDR3 bases are TGTGCCAGCAGCGAGGGGACAGGGAACTATGGCTACACCTTC. Encoded protein: CASSEGTGNYGYTF. The complete variable domain, with remaining parts taken from reference TRBV9 and TRBJ1-2, reads DSGVTQTPKHLITATGQRVTLRCSPRSGDLSVYWYQQSLDQGLQFLIQYYNGEERAKGNILERFSAQQFPDLHSELNLSSLELGDSALYFCASSEGTGNYGYTFGSGTRLTVV.